Below, one T cell receptor beta chain is given with its context. As yet, its antigen is unknown. Germline CDR1 reads SGHTA; CDR2 reads FQGNSA. Trimming stripped 3 bases from V and 5 bases from J, with 11 bases between. This CDR3 spans 13 amino acids. Generated by immunoSEQ multiplex PCR, the TCRdb table keeps only in-frame clones and is missing some. The repertoire has 58,000 or so clones, around 84% of them found once; the top ten carry about 7%. The data belong to a study of T cell responses to AZD1222 COVID-19 vaccine. Regarding the study as a whole: Nearly half of the spike-specific TCRs reportedly recognize variant regions that carry no mutations.

The rearrangement joins TRBV7-2 to TRBJ2-7; D not certain. Sequenced here: peripheral blood, sampled on day 0 of AZD1222 vaccination. This clonotype originated in an adult in good health. Here the CDR3 reads CASSFYSRDEQYF. CDR3 DNA sequence: TGTGCCAGCAGCTTCTATAGTAGGGACGAGCAGTACTTC.